This entry lists 18 T cell receptor beta chains sequenced from one sample in a study of blood T cell repertoires in COVID-19. This table comes from immunoSEQ multiplex PCR, and its TCRdb copy is limited to in-frame clones, with some not included. The table includes about 180,000 clones, 75% to 90% detected once. The sample comprised peripheral blood. These receptors were obtained from a woman between 40 and 55 years old with COVID-19, enrolled during active disease.

This chain uses TRBV5-1 with TRBJ2-2, with TRBD1 matching over 7 bases. The CDR3 totals 14 residues. Trimming removed 4 bases from V and 4 bases from J; junction bases left unmatched: 4. From germline, CDR1 is SGHRS and CDR2 YFSETQ. The CDR3 region has the DNA TGCGCCAGCAGCACCGGGACAGTCACCGGGGAGCTGTTTTTT. It codes for CASSTGTVTGELFF.

The chain couples TRBV4-2 to TRBJ2-1, with D tentatively TRBD2 (6 bases). The V end lost 0 bases, the J end lost 5 bases, and 14 bases lay between the germline ends. The germline V gene encodes CDR1 LGHNA and CDR2 YNFKEQ. The CDR3 is 16 residues long. DNA for the CDR3: TGTGCCAGCAGCCAAGATAGTGGGCGGGGAGACAATGAGCAGTTCTTC. Protein: CASSQDSGRGDNEQFF.

This clone was recorded only once. V gene TRBV11-2 combines with J gene TRBJ2-1; D perhaps matches TRBD2 (7 bases). The germline gives CDR1 SGHAT, CDR2 FQNNGV. The ends were cut back, 1 base at V and 7 bases at J, with 17 bases in the middle. This CDR3 comprises 16 residues. CDR3 protein: CASSLGVGGGGNEQFF. Here the CDR3 DNA reads TGTGCCAGCAGCTTAGGCGTAGGAGGGGGAGGGAATGAGCAGTTCTTC. Combining the CDR3 with reference TRBV11-2 and TRBJ2-1 gives the whole variable domain EAGVAQSPRYKIIEKRQSVAFWCNPISGHATLYWYQQILGQGPKLLIQFQNNGVVDDSQLPKDRFSAERLKGVDSTLKIQPAKLEDSAVYLCASSLGVGGGGNEQFFGPGTRLTVL.

CDR3 loop: CASANQRERSVDTQYF. Written as DNA, the CDR3 is TGCGCCAGCGCTAACCAGCGGGAGCGATCGGTGGATACGCAGTATTTT. This sequence joins TRBV5-1 and TRBJ2-3, with 8 bases lining up with TRBD2. Germline V gives CDR1 SGHRS, CDR2 YFSETQ. CDR3 length equals 16 residues. The ends lost 7 bases at V and 6 bases at J; junction bases unmatched: 16.

V and J are TRBV29-1 and TRBJ1-2; 8 nucleotides agree with TRBD1. This CDR3 has 13 residues. The V gene's germline CDR1 is SQVTM and CDR2 ANQGSEA. The V and J ends lost 8 bases and 4 bases, in that order; junction bases with no gene match: 9. As DNA, the CDR3 is TGCAGCATCACAAGGACAGGGACCTATGGCTACACCTTC. Translated, it gives CSITRTGTYGYTF.

This sequence joins TRBV5-6 and TRBJ2-7; D perhaps matches TRBD1 (6 bases). The germline V gene encodes CDR1 SGHDT and CDR2 YYEEEE. This CDR3 is 15 amino acids long. V was pared by 4 bases and J by 2 bases, with 16 bases between. This CDR3 reads CASSHRRDTPYEQYF. The DNA of the CDR3 is TGTGCCAGCAGCCACCGCCGGGACACACCCTACGAGCAGTACTTC.

This chain links TRBV28 with TRBJ2-7; the match to TRBD1 covers 7 bases. V trimming: 9 bases; J trimming: 7 bases; junction bases outside the gene matches: 9. The length of the CDR3 is 12 residues. Germline V gene lookup returns CDR1 MDHEN and CDR2 SYDVKM. CDR3 sequence (DNA): TGTGCCAGTAAGACAGGGTTGAAGGAGCAGTACTTC. The encoded protein is CASKTGLKEQYF.

The chain has TRBV9 and TRBJ1-2; D possibly corresponds to TRBD1 (5 bases). CDR1 is SGDLS, CDR2 YYNGEE, per germline. V lost 6 bases to trimming and J lost 4 bases, with 10 bases between them. There are 12 residues in the CDR3. The CDR3 nucleotides are TGTGCCAGCAAAGACAGATTCTATGGCTACACCTTC. Amino acids: CASKDRFYGYTF.

The V call is TRBV7-3, the J call TRBJ2-6; 7 bases agree with TRBD1. The germline CDR1 and CDR2 sequences are SGHTA and FQGTGA. The CDR3 is made up of 16 amino acids. V lost 5 bases and J lost 4; bases outside the gene matches: 8. In nucleotides, the CDR3 is TGTGCCAGCAGCCTTTTACAGGGGACCGGGGCCAACGTCCTGACTTTC. It codes for CASSLLQGTGANVLTF.

V and J are TRBV4-2 and TRBJ2-5; 9 bases are shared with TRBD2. The ends lost 4 bases at V and 4 bases at J; junction bases unmatched: 10. The germline gives CDR1 LGHNA, CDR2 YNFKEQ. CDR3 length: 16 residues. The CDR3 spells CASSLTGTSSPETQYF. CDR3 DNA sequence: TGTGCCAGCAGCCTTACCGGGACTAGCTCCCCAGAGACCCAGTACTTC.

This chain connects TRBV5-4 to TRBJ1-1; D unresolved. The CDR3 sequence is 15 residues long. Germline V CDR1 and CDR2: SGHNT, YYREEE (reference sequence). Trimming pared 0 bases from V and 3 bases from J, leaving 12 bases between. As DNA, the CDR3 is TGTGCCAGCAGCTTGGCGGGGATCCAAGACACTGAAGCTTTCTTT. Translated: CASSLAGIQDTEAFF.

This clone showed up just a few times. The gene calls are TRBV19 and TRBJ1-1, with a possible D match to TRBD1 (5 bases). Germline V gene data show CDR1 as LNHDA and CDR2 as SQIVND (reference sequence). V was cut by 10 bases and J by 3 bases, with 12 bases left in between. CDR3 length equals 12 residues. CDR3 sequence reads: CATTTGYTEAFF. CDR3 bases: TGTGCCACCACTACAGGCTACACTGAAGCTTTCTTT.

The V and J genes are TRBV19 and TRBJ1-1; D possibly corresponds to TRBD1 (6 bases). The germline gives CDR1 LNHDA, CDR2 SQIVND (reference sequence). V was shortened by 5 bases and J by 7 bases, with 14 bases between the two germline ends. CDR3 length equals 13 residues. DNA of the CDR3: TGTGCCAGTAGTTACACAGGGAGGGGTGAAGCTTTCTTT. This gives the protein CASSYTGRGEAFF.

The rearrangement links TRBV7-2 to TRBJ2-1; TRBD1 aligns across 7 bases. With V trimmed by 4 bases and J by 1 base, 4 bases remained unmatched. There are 15 residues in the CDR3. CDR1 is SGHTA and CDR2 is FQGNSA in the germline V gene. Here the CDR3 DNA reads TGTGCCAGCAGCTCCAGGGGGAATTCCTACAATGAGCAGTTCTTC. It codes for CASSSRGNSYNEQFF.

This sequence joins TRBV20-1 and TRBJ1-1, with D unclear. This CDR3 is 11 amino acids long. Germline CDR1 DFQATT, CDR2 SNEGSKA (reference sequence). CDR3 sequence: CRTQMNTEAFF. The CDR3 region has the DNA TGCAGGACACAAATGAACACTGAAGCTTTCTTT.

The chain couples TRBV2 to TRBJ2-3, with 7 bases aligning to TRBD2. V shed 6 bases, J shed 5 bases, and the junction held 14 bases outside the gene matches. Per germline, CDR1 SNHLY and CDR2 FYNNEI. This CDR3 region has 16 residues. CDR3 sequence: CASRIRGGTSLDTQYF. Here the CDR3 DNA reads TGTGCCAGCAGGATCCGGGGAGGGACTTCCTTAGATACGCAGTATTTT.

The chain recombines TRBV5-8 with TRBJ1-1; D perhaps matches TRBD1 (5 bases). Germline V lookup: CDR1 SGHTS, CDR2 YDEGEE. With 4 bases removed from V and 5 bases from J, the gap between germline ends came to 18 bases. CDR3 size: 15 residues. For the CDR3, the DNA is TGTGCCAGCAGCCCGGTGGAGGGGAGAGGGACTGAAGCTTTCTTT. Protein sequence: CASSPVEGRGTEAFF. Complete variable domain (other parts from reference TRBV5-8 and TRBJ1-1): EAGVTQSPTHLIKTRGQQATLRCSPISGHTSVYWYQQALGLGLQFLLWYDEGEERNRGNFPPRFSGRQFPNYSSELNVNALELEDSALYLCASSPVEGRGTEAFFGQGTRLTVV.

The chain employs TRBV18 and TRBJ1-1; D unresolved. Looked up from germline, CDR1 is KGHSH and CDR2 is LQKENI. The CDR3 length is 13 residues. The V gene lost 4 bases and the J gene lost 4 bases, with 10 bases spanning the gap. The CDR3 nucleotides read TGTGCCAGCTCACGTGGGGAGGCCACTGAAGCTTTCTTT. Encoded protein: CASSRGEATEAFF.